Following are 18 T cell receptor beta chains from one sample sequenced in a study of cytomegalovirus exposure and HLA in healthy donors. Sequencing used immunoSEQ multiplex PCR; TCRdb keeps in-frame clones, though not all of them. The table shows over 250,000 clones, with around 90% occurring only once. The source material was PBMCs. The receptor source for this set is a woman aged 25-40 years in good health and CMV-seropositive.

The chain carries TRBV28 and TRBJ2-7; D is perhaps TRBD2 (5 bases). The CDR3 consists of 15 residues. Germline values: CDR1 MDHEN, CDR2 SYDVKM. Trimming left V 6 bases short and J 6 bases short, with 21 bases between. CDR3 sequence (DNA): TGTGCCAGCAGAACGCGGGCGGGTGTCATCCGCGAGCAGTACTTC. This translates into CASRTRAGVIREQYF.

This clone was observed a few times. The V call is TRBV2, the J call TRBJ1-5; D remains ambiguous. V lost 8 bases and J lost 3, with 14 bases in between. The CDR3 loop spans 14 amino acids. In germline, CDR1 is SNHLY, CDR2 FYNNEI. The CDR3 nucleotides read TGTGCCAGCGTTGGAACTGGCCTCAATCAGCCCCAGCATTTT. Residues: CASVGTGLNQPQHF.

The J gene is TRBJ1-2, the V gene TRBV11-2; maybe TRBD1 (5 bases). V lost 5 bases and J 6 bases, leaving 22 bases between the germline ends. Germline V gene lookup returns CDR1 SGHAT and CDR2 FQNNGV. The CDR3 is 16 amino acids. The CDR3 is CASSPGLSSQWDGYTF. The CDR3 region has the DNA TGTGCCAGCAGCCCAGGGTTGTCCTCCCAGTGGGATGGCTACACCTTC.

This chain links TRBV30 with TRBJ1-2, with 7 bases aligning to TRBD1. The CDR3 has 13 amino acids. The V gene end was trimmed by 1 base and the J gene end by 2 bases; junction bases not matched to a gene: 1. Germline-derived CDR1 and CDR2 are GTSNPN and SVGIG (reference sequence). DNA of the CDR3: TGTGCCTGGAGTGCACAGGGGAACTATGGCTACACCTTC. Its translation is CAWSAQGNYGYTF.

CDR3 bases: TGTGCCAGCAGCTCATGGAGTGTCAGATCAAATGAAAAACTGTTTTTT. Encoded protein: CASSSWSVRSNEKLFF. The chain carries TRBV7-9 and TRBJ1-4, with D unresolved. The CDR3 loop spans 16 amino acids. CDR1 and CDR2 (germline): SEHNR, FQNEAQ (reference sequence). Between the trimmed V and J ends, which lost 4 bases and 5 bases, there was a span of 17 bases.

The chain has TRBV5-1 and TRBJ2-7; no reliable D call. CDR1 is SGHRS, CDR2 YFSETQ, per germline. This CDR3 is built from 15 residues. Trimming removed 0 bases at V and 3 bases at J, with 13 bases between. CDR3 amino acids: CASSLEGSLNYEQYF. As DNA, the CDR3 is TGCGCCAGCAGCTTGGAGGGTAGTCTAAACTACGAGCAGTACTTC.

This clone was seen a few times. The rearrangement joins TRBV7-2 to TRBJ1-5, with D possibly TRBD1 on 5 matching bases. Looked up from germline, CDR1 is SGHTA and CDR2 is FQGNSA. Between the trimmed V and J ends, which lost 3 bases and 6 bases, there was a span of 12 bases. The CDR3 is 14 amino acids. The CDR3 spells CASSLGDSGQPQHF. The CDR3 DNA sequence: TGTGCCAGCAGCTTGGGGGATTCGGGTCAGCCCCAGCATTTT.

The sample holds one count of this clone. The V call is TRBV6-5, the J call TRBJ2-7; D gene ambiguous. With 8 bases removed from V and 9 bases from J, the gap between germline ends came to 26 bases. CDR1 MNHEY and CDR2 SVGAGI come from the germline V gene. The CDR3 is 15 amino acids. CDR3 loop: CASGSSGGPPFAQYF. The CDR3, as DNA: TGTGCCAGCGGTTCTTCGGGCGGTCCCCCATTTGCGCAGTACTTC.

The chain links TRBV29-1 to TRBJ2-1; TRBD1 might be the D (5 bases). The length of the CDR3 is 14 residues. Germline CDR1 is SQVTM and CDR2 is ANQGSEA. The V gene lost 1 base and the J gene lost 10 bases, with 17 bases spanning the gap. The CDR3 protein is CSVEAAGWNPEQFF. The CDR3 region has the DNA TGCAGCGTTGAAGCGGCAGGGTGGAACCCCGAGCAGTTCTTC.

The chain recombines TRBV4-3 with TRBJ2-2; 8 bases match TRBD1. Germline loops: CDR1 LGHNA, CDR2 YSLEER. The CDR3 runs to 14 residues. With V trimmed by 4 bases and J by 7 bases, 5 bases remained unmatched. CDR3: CASSLDRDNGELFF. The CDR3 coding sequence is TGCGCCAGCAGCCTGGACAGGGATAACGGGGAGCTGTTTTTT.

V is TRBV30 and J is TRBJ2-1, with D perhaps matching TRBD2 (6 bases). CDR1 GTSNPN and CDR2 SVGIG come from the germline V gene (reference sequence). This CDR3 is built from 14 residues. The V end was cut by 3 bases, the J end by 4 bases, with 13 bases between. The CDR3 region is CAWRIGTVYNEQFF. As DNA, the CDR3 is TGTGCCTGGAGGATCGGGACTGTGTACAATGAGCAGTTCTTC.

The V gene is TRBV30, the J gene TRBJ2-7; 9 nucleotides match TRBD2. There are 14 residues in the CDR3. Germline values: CDR1 GTSNPN, CDR2 SVGIG (reference sequence). Trimming took 3 bases from V and 2 from J; bases not matched to a gene: 5. CDR3 coding DNA: TGTGCCTGGAGACTAGCGGGCCTAACCTACGAGCAGTACTTC. Encoded protein: CAWRLAGLTYEQYF.

Only one count was recorded for this clone. The V and J genes are TRBV6-1 and TRBJ1-4, with 8 bases that match TRBD1. Trimming cost V 2 bases and J 7 bases; bases outside gene matches: 18. The V gene's germline CDR1 is MNHNS and CDR2 SASEGT. The CDR3 extends over 19 amino acids. The CDR3 DNA is TGTGCCAGCAGTGAAAGGGACAGGAGACTCGGGCCTCTAAGTGAAAAACTGTTTTTT. This sequence encodes CASSERDRRLGPLSEKLFF.

The chain is built from TRBV5-1 and TRBJ2-7; TRBD1 aligns across 8 bases. Germline V gene sequence: CDR1 SGHRS, CDR2 YFSETQ. V shed 0 bases, J shed 5 bases, and the junction held 7 bases outside the gene matches. The CDR3 length is 15 residues. In DNA, the CDR3 is TGCGCCAGCAGCTTGGCCGGACAGGGTCGGCACGAGCAGTACTTC. Residues: CASSLAGQGRHEQYF.

This chain joins TRBV6-1 and TRBJ2-2; 8 positions match TRBD1. The CDR3 totals 18 residues. Germline CDR1 MNHNS, CDR2 SASEGT. The junction had 12 bases not matched to a gene; V was cut back by 2 bases and J by 4 bases. In DNA form, the CDR3 reads TGTGCCAGCAGTGAAAGGGGGACAGGTTCTGGAACCACCGGGGAGCTGTTTTTT. As protein: CASSERGTGSGTTGELFF.

The V call is TRBV30, the J call TRBJ1-4; D remains unclear. The length of the CDR3 is 16 residues. Germline assignment: CDR1 GTSNPN and CDR2 SVGIG (reference sequence). The V end lost 3 bases, the J end lost 4 bases, and 18 bases lay between the germline ends. The chain's CDR3 is CAWRQLETKYNEKLFF. The CDR3 DNA is TGTGCCTGGAGGCAGTTAGAGACAAAGTATAATGAAAAACTGTTTTTT. The full variable domain, its missing parts supplied by reference TRBV30 and TRBJ1-4, is SQTIHQWPATLVQPVGSPLSLECTVEGTSNPNLYWYRQAAGRGLQLLFYSVGIGQISSEVPQNLSASRPQDRQFILSSKKLLLSDSGFYLCAWRQLETKYNEKLFFGSGTQLSVL.

The V gene is TRBV28, the J gene TRBJ1-2; D is unclear. The V gene's germline CDR1 is MDHEN and CDR2 SYDVKM. CDR3 size: 11 residues. Between the trimmed V and J ends, which lost 6 bases and 6 bases, there was a span of 8 bases. For the CDR3, the DNA is TGTGCCAGCAGAGGAGTAGATGGCTACACCTTC. Translated: CASRGVDGYTF.

In nucleotides, the CDR3 is TGTGCCAGCAGTGAAGCGGGGGAGCAGTACTTC. Translated: CASSEAGEQYF. The chain carries TRBV6-1 and TRBJ2-7; D is unresolved. Germline assignment: CDR1 MNHNS and CDR2 SASEGT. V gave up 0 bases and J gave up 7 bases, with 4 bases separating them. This CDR3 comprises 11 residues.